The 27 T cell receptor beta chains presented below share a single source sample, sequenced in a study of cytomegalovirus exposure and HLA in healthy donors. In the PCR, 60 Vbeta and 13 Jbeta primers were used. Measured with immunoSEQ multiplex PCR; TCRdb has only the in-frame clones, and not every one. The sample holds 87,000 or so clones; 60% to 80% are singletons and the top ten take approximately 3%. Sequenced: PBMCs. Every receptor here comes from a man in his 60s in good health and CMV-seronegative.

This clone was picked up a small number of times. The rearrangement links TRBV7-9 to TRBJ2-7, with D tentatively TRBD1 (6 bases). Germline CDR1 reads SEHNR; CDR2 reads FQNEAQ (reference sequence). V was shortened by 1 base and J by 6 bases, with 10 bases between the two germline ends. The CDR3 runs to 13 residues. CDR3 bases: TGTGCCAGCAGCTTAGGGGGGCCCGTCGAGCAGTACTTC. Translated: CASSLGGPVEQYF.

The rearrangement links TRBV11-3 to TRBJ1-6; no definite D call. Germline V gene lookup returns CDR1 SGHNT and CDR2 YENEEA. Trimming stripped 5 bases from V and 7 bases from J, with 15 bases between. The CDR3 is 15 amino acids. Here the CDR3 DNA reads TGTGCCAGCAGCCCAAGAGGGCAATCGAATTCACCCCTCCACTTT. As protein: CASSPRGQSNSPLHF.

This clone was seen a few times. J is TRBJ1-5 and V is TRBV28; D is unclear. Per germline, CDR1 MDHEN and CDR2 SYDVKM. CDR3 length: 15 amino acids. Trimming took off 2 bases at V and 1 base at J, with 9 bases between the two ends. The DNA for the CDR3 is TGTGCCAGCAGTTTAAACTTCGGGAGCAATCAGCCCCAGCATTTT. This codes for CASSLNFGSNQPQHF. Full variable domain (missing parts from reference TRBV28 and TRBJ1-5): DVKVTQSSRYLVKRTGEKVFLECVQDMDHENMFWYRQDPGLGLRLIYFSYDVKMKEKGDIPEGYSVSREKKERFSLILESASTNQTSMYLCASSLNFGSNQPQHFGDGTRLSIL.

CDR3 residues: CASSSGLAGGSYNEQFF. The CDR3 nucleotides read TGTGCCAGCAGCTCGGGACTAGCGGGAGGCTCCTACAATGAGCAGTTCTTC. This chain joins TRBV5-4 and TRBJ2-1, with TRBD2 matching 15 bases. Germline CDR1 is SGHNT and CDR2 is YYREEE (reference sequence). The CDR3 contains 17 residues. V lost 3 bases to trimming and J lost 0 bases; unmatched junction nucleotides: 1.

The J gene is TRBJ2-5, the V gene TRBV6-5; 8 nucleotides match TRBD1. The J call is doubtful: the DNA matches TRBJ2-7 better. Per the germline V gene, CDR1 is MNHEY and CDR2 is SVGAGI. CDR3 length: 11 amino acids. The CDR3 DNA follows: TGTGCCAGCAGCAGGGGGCGCGAGCAGTACTTC. This codes for CASSRGREQYF.

The chain employs TRBV5-1 and TRBJ1-2, with 10 bases lining up with TRBD1. Germline V lookup: CDR1 SGHRS, CDR2 YFSETQ. There are 14 residues in the CDR3. The V and J ends lost 0 bases and 7 bases, in that order; junction bases with no gene match: 3. The CDR3 bases are TGCGCCAGCAGCTTGGCCAGACAGGGGGCTGGCTACACCTTC. Amino acid sequence: CASSLARQGAGYTF.

The rearrangement links TRBV5-1 to TRBJ1-4, with 9 positions matching TRBD1. With V trimmed by 4 bases and J by 7 bases, 5 bases remained unmatched. Germline V gene lookup returns CDR1 SGHRS and CDR2 YFSETQ. This CDR3 contains 14 residues. The CDR3 loop is CASSRTGVGEKLFF. The CDR3 DNA reads as TGCGCCAGCAGCCGGACAGGGGTTGGTGAAAAACTGTTTTTT.

The V and J genes are TRBV25-1 and TRBJ1-2; no clear D. Germline CDR1 reads MGHDK; CDR2 reads SYGVNS. The V and J ends lost 2 bases and 4 bases respectively, with 5 bases between them. This CDR3 contains 12 residues. In nucleotides, the CDR3 is TGTGCCAGCAGTGAACCCAGCTATGGCTACACCTTC. It codes for CASSEPSYGYTF.

This clone showed up just once. The chain carries TRBV5-1 and TRBJ1-1; tentatively, D is TRBD1 (5 bases). Trimming stripped 6 bases from V and 1 base from J, with 16 bases between. The length of the CDR3 is 15 residues. Germline CDR1 is SGHRS and CDR2 is YFSETQ. Written as DNA, the CDR3 is TGCGCCAGCACTGGTGGGGGGACCCAGAACACTGAAGCTTTCTTT. It specifies CASTGGGTQNTEAFF.

This chain uses TRBV6-5 with TRBJ1-1; D perhaps matches TRBD1 (5 bases). Germline CDR1 reads MNHEY; CDR2 reads SVGAGI. CDR3 size: 15 residues. V was pared by 7 bases and J by 4 bases, with 19 bases between. The CDR3 protein is CASNKRQGLGTEAFF. The DNA of the CDR3 is TGTGCCAGCAACAAACGTCAGGGCCTCGGCACTGAAGCTTTCTTT.

The gene calls are TRBV9 and TRBJ1-2; 7 nucleotides line up with TRBD1. Germline trimming cut 4 bases from V and 4 bases from J; bases unmatched to any gene: 7. Looked up from germline, CDR1 is SGDLS and CDR2 is YYNGEE. The CDR3 consists of 14 residues. The CDR3 sequence: CASSFQGVPYGYTF. CDR3 in DNA: TGTGCCAGCAGCTTCCAGGGGGTTCCCTATGGCTACACCTTC.

The V gene is TRBV5-1, the J gene TRBJ1-1; possible D gene TRBD1, 5 bases. Trimming pared 4 bases from V and 5 bases from J, leaving 24 bases between. The CDR3 has 17 residues. Germline CDR1 and CDR2: SGHRS and YFSETQ. The CDR3: CASSLRAAGGDNTEAFF. CDR3 sequence (DNA): TGCGCCAGCAGCCTAAGGGCTGCGGGGGGGGATAATACTGAAGCTTTCTTT.

This chain links TRBV7-6 with TRBJ1-2; D may be TRBD1 (6 bases). V lost 0 bases to trimming and J lost 9 bases, with 17 bases between them. The CDR3 extends over 15 amino acids. Germline lookup yields CDR1 SGHVS and CDR2 FNYEAQ. Here the CDR3 reads CASSLAGGGKVSYTF. CDR3 coding DNA: TGTGCCAGCAGCTTAGCTGGCGGGGGCAAAGTTAGCTACACCTTC.

The genes are TRBV7-2 and TRBJ1-1; D remains unclear. V was pared by 5 bases and J by 4 bases, with 11 bases between. CDR1 is SGHTA and CDR2 is FQGNSA in the germline V gene. The CDR3 has 13 amino acids. In DNA form, the CDR3 reads TGTGCCAGCAGCCTTTTGATCAGCACTGAAGCTTTCTTT. This codes for CASSLLISTEAFF.

The J gene is TRBJ1-2, the V gene TRBV5-4; D possibly corresponds to TRBD1 (5 bases). CDR1 is SGHNT, CDR2 YYREEE, per germline (reference sequence). The CDR3 loop spans 13 amino acids. Trimming took off 6 bases at V and 4 bases at J, with 13 bases between the two ends. CDR3 bases: TGTGCCAGCACCGGGGGGACGGTCTATGGCTACACCTTC. It specifies CASTGGTVYGYTF. The full variable domain, with the rest looked up from reference TRBV5-4 and TRBJ1-2, is ETGVTQSPTHLIKTRGQQVTLRCSSQSGHNTVSWYQQALGQGPQFIFQYYREEENGRGNFPPRFSGLQFPNYSSELNVNALELDDSALYLCASTGGTVYGYTFGSGTRLTVV.

This chain joins TRBV27 and TRBJ1-2; 7 nucleotides match TRBD1. The trim removed 4 bases at V and 8 bases at J, leaving 16 bases unmatched. The CDR3 has 16 amino acids. CDR1 is MNHEY, CDR2 SMNVEV, per germline (reference sequence). CDR3 region: CASSSLRDSALGGYTF. DNA of the CDR3: TGTGCCAGCAGTTCGCTCCGGGACAGTGCGTTAGGGGGCTACACCTTC.

The V and J genes are TRBV29-1 and TRBJ1-4; D unclear. The V and J ends lost 0 bases and 8 bases respectively, with 16 bases between them. The CDR3 is 15 residues long. Germline values: CDR1 SQVTM, CDR2 ANQGSEA. The CDR3 DNA follows: TGCAGCGTTGAAGAAGCGGTGGGAAGGAGGGAAAAACTGTTTTTT. Its protein is CSVEEAVGRREKLFF.

V and J are TRBV6-5 and TRBJ2-2; a weak D match, TRBD1 (5 bases). The CDR3 spans 14 residues. In germline, CDR1 is MNHEY, CDR2 SVGAGI. Trimming pared 6 bases from V and 4 bases from J, leaving 12 bases between. The CDR3: CASRADRRTGELFF. The DNA for the CDR3 is TGTGCCAGCAGGGCCGACAGACGCACCGGGGAGCTGTTTTTT.

The chain employs TRBV6-5 and TRBJ2-7; 8 nucleotides line up with TRBD2. Germline values: CDR1 MNHEY, CDR2 SVGAGI. CDR3 length equals 15 residues. The V and J ends lost 4 bases and 0 bases, in that order; junction bases with no gene match: 5. In nucleotides, the CDR3 is TGTGCCAGCAGTTTGGCGGGGGGAAGCTCCTACGAGCAGTACTTC. It yields the protein CASSLAGGSSYEQYF.

The chain combines TRBV29-1 with TRBJ2-7, with 7 bases lining up with TRBD1. Germline V gene lookup returns CDR1 SQVTM and CDR2 ANQGSEA. The CDR3 has 15 residues. With V trimmed by 4 bases and J by 2 bases, 11 bases remained unmatched. The CDR3 is CSVVIQGIRAYEQYF. The CDR3 nucleotides read TGCAGCGTTGTGATACAGGGGATTCGGGCCTACGAGCAGTACTTC.

The genes are TRBV2 and TRBJ2-7, with a tentative D call TRBD2 (5 bases). CDR3 length equals 13 residues. V was trimmed by 6 bases and J by 3 bases, leaving 12 bases between them. The germline V gene encodes CDR1 SNHLY and CDR2 FYNNEI. CDR3 region: CASSDHAGYEQYF. CDR3 nucleotide sequence: TGTGCCAGCAGCGATCACGCGGGCTACGAGCAGTACTTC.

This chain links TRBV29-1 with TRBJ1-2, with D possibly being TRBD1 (5 bases). CDR1 and CDR2 from the germline V gene are SQVTM and ANQGSEA. Trimming took off 0 bases at V and 6 bases at J, with 11 bases between the two ends. The CDR3 runs 13 residues. CDR3: CSVEDRNRNGYTF. For the CDR3, the DNA is TGCAGCGTTGAAGACCGCAACAGGAATGGCTACACCTTC.

V is TRBV6-5 and J is TRBJ1-2; 7 nucleotides match TRBD1. J gave up 8 bases and V 5 bases, and 11 bases lay outside the gene matches. Germline assignment: CDR1 MNHEY and CDR2 SVGAGI. This CDR3 region has 14 residues. In nucleotides, the CDR3 is TGTGCCAGCAGTGGACCGACAGGGAAGGGGGGCTACACCTTC. It is translated as CASSGPTGKGGYTF.

V is TRBV9 and J is TRBJ1-3, with no clear D. The V end lost 4 bases, the J end lost 4 bases, and 9 bases lay between the germline ends. Germline V gives CDR1 SGDLS, CDR2 YYNGEE. The CDR3 totals 13 residues. The CDR3 reads CASSSEEGNTIYF. In DNA, the CDR3 is TGTGCCAGCAGCTCAGAGGAGGGAAACACCATATATTTT. The complete variable domain, with remaining parts taken from reference TRBV9 and TRBJ1-3, reads DSGVTQTPKHLITATGQRVTLRCSPRSGDLSVYWYQQSLDQGLQFLIQYYNGEERAKGNILERFSAQQFPDLHSELNLSSLELGDSALYFCASSSEEGNTIYFGEGSWLTVV.

V gene TRBV28 combines with J gene TRBJ2-7, with D possibly being TRBD1 (5 bases). Germline-derived CDR1 and CDR2 are MDHEN and SYDVKM. V dropped 2 bases and J dropped 4 bases, with 9 bases sitting between them. CDR3 length: 13 residues. As DNA, the CDR3 is TGTGCCAGCAGTTTAAGGACACTATACGAGCAGTACTTC. As protein: CASSLRTLYEQYF.

The rearrangement uses TRBV6-1 and TRBJ1-1; the D gene is possibly TRBD1 (6 bases). Per the germline V gene, CDR1 is MNHNS and CDR2 is SASEGT. This CDR3 comprises 14 residues. The germline V and J ends were trimmed by 8 bases and 6 bases, with 19 bases remaining between them. The CDR3, as DNA: TGTGCCAGCGGTCCTCAGGGGATTTATTCTGAAGCTTTCTTT. Translation gives CASGPQGIYSEAFF.

This chain connects TRBV5-1 to TRBJ2-1; 9 bases line up with TRBD2. The V gene end was trimmed by 0 bases and the J gene end by 4 bases; junction bases not matched to a gene: 5. Germline assignment: CDR1 SGHRS and CDR2 YFSETQ. This CDR3 is 16 amino acids long. The CDR3 spells CASSLEVAGAYNEQFF. The CDR3 DNA sequence: TGCGCCAGCAGCTTGGAGGTAGCGGGAGCTTACAATGAGCAGTTCTTC.